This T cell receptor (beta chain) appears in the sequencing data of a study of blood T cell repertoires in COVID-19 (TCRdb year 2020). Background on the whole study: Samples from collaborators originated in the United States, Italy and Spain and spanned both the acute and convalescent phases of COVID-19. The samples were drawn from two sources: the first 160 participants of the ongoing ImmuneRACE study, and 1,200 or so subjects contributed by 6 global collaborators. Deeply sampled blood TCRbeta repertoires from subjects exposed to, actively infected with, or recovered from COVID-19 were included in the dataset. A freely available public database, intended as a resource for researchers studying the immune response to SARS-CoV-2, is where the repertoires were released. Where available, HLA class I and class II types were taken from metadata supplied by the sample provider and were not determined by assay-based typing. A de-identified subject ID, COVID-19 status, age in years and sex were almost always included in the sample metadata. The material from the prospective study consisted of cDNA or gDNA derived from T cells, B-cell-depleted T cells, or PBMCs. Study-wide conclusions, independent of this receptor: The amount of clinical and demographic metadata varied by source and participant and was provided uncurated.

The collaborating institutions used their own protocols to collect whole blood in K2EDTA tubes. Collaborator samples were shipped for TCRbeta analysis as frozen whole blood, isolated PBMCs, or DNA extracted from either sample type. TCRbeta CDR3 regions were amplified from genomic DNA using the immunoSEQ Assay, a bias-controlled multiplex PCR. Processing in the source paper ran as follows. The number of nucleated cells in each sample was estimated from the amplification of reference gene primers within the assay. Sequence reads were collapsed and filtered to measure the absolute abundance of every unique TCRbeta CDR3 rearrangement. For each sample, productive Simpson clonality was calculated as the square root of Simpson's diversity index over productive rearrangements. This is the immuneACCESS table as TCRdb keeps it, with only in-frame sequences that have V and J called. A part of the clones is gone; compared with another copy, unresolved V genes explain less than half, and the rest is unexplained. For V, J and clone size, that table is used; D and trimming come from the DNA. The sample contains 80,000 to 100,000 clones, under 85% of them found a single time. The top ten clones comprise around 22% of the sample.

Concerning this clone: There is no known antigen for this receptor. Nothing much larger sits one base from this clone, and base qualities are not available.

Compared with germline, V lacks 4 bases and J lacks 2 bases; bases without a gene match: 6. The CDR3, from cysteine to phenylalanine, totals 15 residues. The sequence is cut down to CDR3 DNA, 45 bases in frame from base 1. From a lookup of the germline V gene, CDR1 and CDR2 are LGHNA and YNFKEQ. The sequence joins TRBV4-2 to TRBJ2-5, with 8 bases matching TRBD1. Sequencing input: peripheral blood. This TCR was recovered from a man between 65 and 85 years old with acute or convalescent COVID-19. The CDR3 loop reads CASSLPGQGQETQYF. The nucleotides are TGTGCCAGCAGCCTCCCCGGACAGGGACAAGAGACCCAGTACTTC.